A single sample gave rise to the 21 T cell receptor beta chains below, sequenced in a study of spatial heterogeneity in lung cancer. These receptors lack a known antigen. The study, taken as a whole, reports: The number of expanded tumor alpha and beta chains correlated with mutation number.

TCRdb called the 5' RACE reads again in MiXCR, with one record for every CDR3 protein. Counted here are 8,000 to 9,500 distinct CDR3 sequences, roughly 4.7% occurring once; the ten biggest clones make up around 10%. Documented time point: sample taken at primary tumor resection. The sequenced sample was lung tumor tissue, obtained at surgery. The origin of the receptors is a female donor with early-stage non-small cell lung cancer.

This clonotype was counted ten times or more. The J gene is TRBJ1-4, the V gene TRBV11-2; D is undetermined. From germline, CDR1 is SGHAT and CDR2 FQNNGV. V lost 3 bases and J 11 bases, leaving 16 bases between the germline ends. The CDR3 sequence is 14 residues long. Here the CDR3 reads CASSFYIEEPKLFF. For the CDR3, the DNA is TGTGCCAGCAGCTTTTACATCGAAGAGCCTAAACTGTTTTTT.

This clonotype has just a few counts. The J gene is TRBJ2-2, the V gene TRBV28; 8 bases are shared with TRBD2. Unmatched junction bases numbered 12, after V lost 6 bases and J lost 6 bases. Germline loops: CDR1 MDHEN, CDR2 SYDVKM. The CDR3 has 16 amino acids. CDR3 nucleotides: TGTGCCAGCAGCCCCGGACTAGCCGAGATACCCGGGGAGCTGTTTTTT. Protein sequence: CASSPGLAEIPGELFF. The entire variable domain, with the rest obtained from reference TRBV28 and TRBJ2-2, is as follows: DVKVTQSSRYLVKRTGEKVFLECVQDMDHENMFWYRQDPGLGLRLIYFSYDVKMKEKGDIPEGYSVSREKKERFSLILESASTNQTSMYLCASSPGLAEIPGELFFGEGSRLTVL.

This clonotype was detected ten times or more. The CDR3: CASSQESREGEAFF. DNA for the CDR3: TGTGCCAGCAGCCAAGAGTCCAGGGAGGGTGAAGCTTTCTTT. This chain links TRBV4-2 with TRBJ1-1; possible D gene TRBD1, 5 bases. The germline V and J ends were trimmed by 0 bases and 7 bases, with 12 bases remaining between them. Germline lookup yields CDR1 LGHNA and CDR2 YNFKEQ. The CDR3 covers 14 residues.

By share of the sample, this clonotype is medium-sized. The genes are TRBV18 and TRBJ1-5; D ambiguous. Germline CDR1 KGHSH, CDR2 LQKENI. Trimming shortened V by 6 bases and J by 11 bases, and 23 bases separated the two germline ends. This CDR3 is 15 amino acids long. The CDR3 region is CASSSTRSGAESQHF. The CDR3 region has the DNA TGTGCCAGCTCTTCCACACGGAGCGGAGCCGAGTCCCAGCATTTT. Looking up the rest from reference TRBV18 and TRBJ1-5 gives the full variable domain: NAGVMQNPRHLVRRRGQEARLRCSPMKGHSHVYWYRQLPEEGLKFMVYLQKENIIDESGMPKERFSAEFPKEGPSILRIQQVVRGDSAAYFCASSSTRSGAESQHFGDGTRLSIL.

Within the sample, this clonotype is medium-sized. The V gene is TRBV3-1, the J gene TRBJ2-7, with D tentatively TRBD1 or TRBD2 (5 bases each). The V end lost 3 bases, the J end lost 2 bases, and 11 bases lay between the germline ends. Germline V gene lookup returns CDR1 LGHDT and CDR2 YNNKEL (reference sequence). The CDR3 runs 14 residues. CDR3: CASSHAGTTYEQYF. The CDR3 coding sequence is TGTGCCAGCAGCCATGCCGGGACCACCTACGAGCAGTACTTC.

This clonotype was found many times. This sequence may be a read error, since a much larger clone differs from it by one base. The V call is TRBV2, the J call TRBJ1-1, with D perhaps TRBD1 (6 bases). V lost 1 base and J lost 8, with 14 bases in between. This CDR3 contains 14 residues. CDR1 is SNHLY, CDR2 FYNNEI, per germline. The CDR3: CASSEGPGAGEAFF. The CDR3, as DNA: TGTGCCAGCAGTGAAGGCCCAGGGGCGGGCGAAGCTTTCTTT.

This clonotype appeared many times. The V call is TRBV5-4, the J call TRBJ2-5; no reliable D call. Trimming left V 1 base short and J 0 bases short, with 7 bases between. Germline loops: CDR1 SGHNT, CDR2 YYREEE (reference sequence). This CDR3 has 14 amino acids. The CDR3 loop reads CASSLTSYQETQYF. The CDR3 bases are TGTGCCAGCAGCTTGACGTCTTACCAAGAGACCCAGTACTTC.

Comment on this clonotype: Just one base apart from a much larger clone, this may be a read error. The CDR3 carries no conserved terminal phenylalanine or tryptophan, so it likely arises from a read error. Because the CDR3's place on the DNA is in doubt, the DNA is left out and the CDR3 is given as listed by TCRdb. The chain recombines TRBV4-2 with TRBJ2-4; the table's D call, TRBD2, has no DNA check behind it. The CDR3 adds up to 15 amino acids, both ends counted. Germline assignment: CDR1 LGHNA and CDR2 YNFKEQ. The CDR3 sequence is CASSQDRSGGGYKNI.

Regarding this clonotype: A clone one base away is much larger, so this may be a read error. The chain uses TRBV12-3 or TRBV12-4 and TRBJ1-2; perhaps TRBD1 as D (6 bases). The CDR3 extends over 14 amino acids. In DNA form, the CDR3 reads TGTGCCAGCACCTCTTTGTGGGGGGCATATGGCTACAACTTC. Its protein product is CASTSLWGAYGYNF.

The V call is TRBV6-1, the J call TRBJ2-7; 7 positions match TRBD2. V was pared by 6 bases and J by 5 bases, with 7 bases of the junction left unmatched. The germline V gene has CDR1 MNHNS and CDR2 SASEGT. This CDR3 is built from 13 residues. Written as DNA, the CDR3 is TGTGCCAGCAGGCGGGCGGGAGTGAACGAGCAGTACTTC. Protein: CASRRAGVNEQYF.

Judged by abundance, this clonotype is medium-sized. The J gene is TRBJ1-1, the V gene TRBV6-5; unclear D gene. The CDR3 contains 13 residues. Trimming shortened V by 5 bases and J by 7 bases, and 14 bases separated the two germline ends. From germline, CDR1 is MNHEY and CDR2 SVGAGI. The DNA for the CDR3 is TGTGCCAGCAGTCCCCATACTTCCGTTGAAGCTTTCTTT. This gives the protein CASSPHTSVEAFF.

The V gene is TRBV29-1, the J gene TRBJ2-1, with 8 bases fitting TRBD2. V shed 6 bases and J 4 bases; nucleotides not matched to a gene: 5. This CDR3 has 13 amino acids. Germline loops: CDR1 SQVTM, CDR2 ANQGSEA. This chain's CDR3 is CSVGLVGYNEQFF. The CDR3, as DNA: TGCAGCGTGGGACTAGTTGGGTACAATGAGCAGTTCTTC.

In regard to this clonotype: This may be a read error: a much more frequent sequence differs by one nucleotide. The rearrangement uses TRBV20-1 and TRBJ1-2; D not certain. This CDR3 spans 12 amino acids. Per germline, CDR1 DFQATT and CDR2 SNEGSKA (reference sequence). CDR3 sequence: CSAPDPGSGYNF. CDR3 in DNA: TGCAGTGCCCCGGATCCGGGGAGTGGCTACAACTTC.

This clonotype was seen repeatedly, ten times or more. The rearrangement joins TRBV3-1 to TRBJ1-4; 8 nucleotides agree with TRBD1. The CDR3 is made up of 14 amino acids. Losses at the gene ends were 4 bases for V and 5 bases for J; bases not matched to a gene: 3. The germline CDR1 and CDR2 sequences are LGHDT and YNNKEL (reference sequence). The CDR3 DNA follows: TGTGCCAGCAGCCTGGGGACAGGAAATGAAAAACTGTTTTTT. Amino acid sequence: CASSLGTGNEKLFF.

The sample holds many counts of this clonotype. This sequence joins TRBV5-4 and TRBJ1-2; D might be TRBD1 (5 bases). V shed 3 bases and J shed 4 bases, with 13 bases lying between them. CDR3 length: 14 amino acids. Germline lookup yields CDR1 SGHNT and CDR2 YYREEE (reference sequence). CDR3 nucleotide sequence: TGTGCCAGCAGCTCAGGGTTGGGGAGCTATGGCTACACCTTC. This translates into CASSSGLGSYGYTF.

Many counts were recorded for this clonotype. The chain couples TRBV24-1 to TRBJ2-3; unclear D gene. V lost 2 bases and J 3 bases, leaving 5 bases between the germline ends. Per the germline V gene, CDR1 is KGHDR and CDR2 is SFDVKD. There are 13 residues in the CDR3. CDR3 DNA sequence: TGTGCCACCAGTGATTGGAGTACAGATACGCAGTATTTT. Translation: CATSDWSTDTQYF.

This clonotype showed up many times. The chain links TRBV19 to TRBJ1-5; D gene unclear. V lost 8 bases and J lost 1, with 15 bases in between. CDR1 LNHDA and CDR2 SQIVND come from the germline V gene (reference sequence). CDR3 length: 15 residues. This CDR3 is CASWAIGVSNQPQHF. In DNA, the CDR3 is TGTGCCAGTTGGGCCATTGGCGTGAGCAATCAGCCCCAGCATTTT.

By sample share, this clonotype is medium-sized. The chain uses TRBV12-3 or TRBV12-4 and TRBJ1-2; TRBD1 might be the D (5 bases). The CDR3 length is 13 residues. Between the trimmed V and J ends, which lost 3 bases and 6 bases, there was a span of 11 bases. The CDR3 region is CASSFLQGNGYTF. The DNA of the CDR3 is TGTGCCAGCAGTTTTTTGCAGGGAAATGGCTACACCTTC.

Judged by abundance, this clonotype is medium-sized. This chain joins TRBV20-1 and TRBJ2-2; possible D gene TRBD1, 6 bases. Trimming removed 1 base at V and 5 bases at J, with 14 bases between. This CDR3 contains 15 residues. The V gene's germline CDR1 is DFQATT and CDR2 SNEGSKA (reference sequence). CDR3: CSARGPTGLTGELFF. CDR3 nucleotide sequence: TGCAGTGCTAGAGGACCCACAGGGTTAACCGGGGAGCTGTTTTTT.

This chain joins TRBV27 and TRBJ2-7; D gene ambiguous. Looked up from germline, CDR1 is MNHEY and CDR2 is SMNVEV (reference sequence). Trimming cost V 1 base and J 2 bases, with 9 bases left between them. There are 14 residues in the CDR3. Here the CDR3 DNA reads TGTGCCAGCAGTTTATGGGAAGGTCCCTACGAGCAGTACTTC. It is translated as CASSLWEGPYEQYF.

This clonotype has ten or more counts. The chain combines TRBV18 with TRBJ2-7; a possible D gene is TRBD2 (6 bases). This CDR3 has 11 amino acids. Germline V CDR1 and CDR2: KGHSH, LQKENI. V was pared by 6 bases and J by 9 bases, with 12 bases between. Written as DNA, the CDR3 is TGTGCCAGCTCTTCGCAGGAGGGGCAGTACTTC. Translated: CASSSQEGQYF.